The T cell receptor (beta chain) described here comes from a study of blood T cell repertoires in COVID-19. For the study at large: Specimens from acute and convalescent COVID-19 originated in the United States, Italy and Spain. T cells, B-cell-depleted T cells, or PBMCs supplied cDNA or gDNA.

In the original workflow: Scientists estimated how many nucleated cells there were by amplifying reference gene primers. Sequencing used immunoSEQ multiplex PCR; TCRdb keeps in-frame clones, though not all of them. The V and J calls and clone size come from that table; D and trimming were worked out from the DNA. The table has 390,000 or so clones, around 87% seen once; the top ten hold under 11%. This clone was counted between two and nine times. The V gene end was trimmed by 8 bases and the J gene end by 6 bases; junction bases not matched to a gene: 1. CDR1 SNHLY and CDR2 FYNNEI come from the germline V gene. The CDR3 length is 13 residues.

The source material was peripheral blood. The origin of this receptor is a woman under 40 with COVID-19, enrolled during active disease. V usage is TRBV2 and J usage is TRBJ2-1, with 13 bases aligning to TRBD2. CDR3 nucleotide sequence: TGTGCCAGCGGGACTAGCGGGATCAATGAGCAGTTCTTC. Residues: CASGTSGINEQFF.